Listed below are T cell receptor beta chains from one sample, sequenced in a study of T-cell reconstitution after alpha-beta-depleted transplantation in children. MiXCR, run by TCRdb on the PCR reads, gives a single entry per CDR3 protein. Found here are some 95,000 distinct CDR3 sequences, about a quarter of them singletons; the top ten hold about 21%. Sequencing was performed on PBMCs, taken before TCRalphabeta/CD19-depleted stem cell transplant. These receptors all come from a boy aged 2 to 10 with acute lymphoblastic leukemia, due to receive a stem cell transplant. Each CDR3 is given with its conserved first and last residue. D genes are given only for firm matches. The size entry is marked missing in some rows and otherwise reads once, few, many or a size class.

J | V | D | length | size | CDR3
TRBJ2-3 | TRBV28 | - | 11 | few | CASGKLGLQYF
TRBJ2-1 | TRBV2 | TRBD2 | 14 | few | CASRRGRSMDEQFF
TRBJ2-3 | TRBV18 | TRBD1 | 15 | - | CASSPGQGPTDTQYF
TRBJ2-1 | TRBV11-3 | TRBD2 | 17 | - | CASSLGLAEDSGSEQFF
TRBJ2-1 | TRBV12-3/TRBV12-4 | TRBD2 | 15 | many | CASSLETSGRVEQFF
TRBJ2-3 | TRBV15 | TRBD2 | 17 | - | CATSRPAAGGPIDTQYF
TRBJ2-2 | TRBV5-1 | TRBD2 | 15 | few | CASLEAGGNTGELFF
TRBJ2-1 | TRBV7-9 | - | 12 | few | CASSTERPEQFF
TRBJ2-1 | TRBV5-1 | TRBD2 | 14 | many | CASSPWGGREEQFF
TRBJ1-1 | TRBV6-5 | - | 15 | - | CASSYSGHPNTEAFF
TRBJ2-7 | TRBV29-1 | - | 15 | - | CSVGQVDGAFYEQYF
TRBJ2-7 | TRBV28 | - | 11 | few | CASSLQYEQYF
TRBJ1-1 | TRBV2 | - | 14 | - | CANKRGTRNTEAFF
TRBJ2-3 | TRBV10-2 | - | 12 | many | CASSEDSGLRDF
TRBJ1-1 | TRBV7-8 | - | 15 | - | CASSLDALMNTEAFF
TRBJ2-5 | TRBV28 | TRBD2 | 13 | many | CASTRLAEGAQYF
TRBJ2-5 | TRBV5-1 | TRBD1 | 15 | few | CASSPTPDRGETQYF
TRBJ2-7 | TRBV5-6 | - | 12 | - | CASSLIGHEQYF
TRBJ1-6 | TRBV7-2 | - | 14 | - | CASRNNPGNSPLHF
TRBJ2-7 | TRBV7-8 | - | 15 | - | CASSLGLAEGVKQYF
TRBJ2-1 | TRBV28 | - | 16 | - | CASGFSGGFTYNEQFF
TRBJ2-7 | TRBV14 | TRBD1 | 16 | few | CASSQAPGQGPYEQYF
TRBJ2-5 | TRBV29-1 | - | 15 | - | CSVLGQVVPSETQYF
TRBJ2-7 | TRBV5-1 | TRBD1 | 13 | - | CASSPGQHYEQYF
TRBJ2-1 | TRBV7-2 | - | 15 | many | CASSLARGGHHEQFF